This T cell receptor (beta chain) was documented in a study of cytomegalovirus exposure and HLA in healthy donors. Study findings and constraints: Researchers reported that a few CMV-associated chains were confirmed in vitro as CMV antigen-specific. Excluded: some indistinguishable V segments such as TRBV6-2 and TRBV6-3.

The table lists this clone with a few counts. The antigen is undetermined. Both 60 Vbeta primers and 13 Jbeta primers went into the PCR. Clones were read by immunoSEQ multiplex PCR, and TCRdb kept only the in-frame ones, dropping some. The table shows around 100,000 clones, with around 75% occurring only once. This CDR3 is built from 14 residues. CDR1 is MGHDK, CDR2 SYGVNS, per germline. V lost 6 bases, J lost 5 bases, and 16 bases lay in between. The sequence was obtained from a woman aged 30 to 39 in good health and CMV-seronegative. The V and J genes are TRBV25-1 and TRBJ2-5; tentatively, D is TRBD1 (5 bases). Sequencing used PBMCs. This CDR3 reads CASRLKQEMETQYF. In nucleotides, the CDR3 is TGTGCCAGCAGATTAAAACAGGAGATGGAGACCCAGTACTTC. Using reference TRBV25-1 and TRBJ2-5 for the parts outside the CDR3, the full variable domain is EADIYQTPRYLVIGTGKKITLECSQTMGHDKMYWYQQDPGMELHLIHYSYGVNSTEKGDLSSESTVSRIRTEHFPLTLESARPSHTSQYLCASRLKQEMETQYFGPGTRLLVL.